The sequence of this T cell receptor beta chain was determined in a study of T-cell reconstitution after alpha-beta-depleted transplantation in children. Study-wide results and limits: Surviving recipient T cells and thymic progenitors underlay high day-60 TCRbeta diversity in some patients. Alpha-beta T cells present about two months after transplant were reported to originate from several hundred expanded graft clones. Diversity and T-cell counts at one year after transplant derived mostly from new T cells.

Preparation of the TCRbeta library used unique molecular identifiers. Each CDR3 protein is one row after TCRdb ran MiXCR on the PCR reads. The table includes fewer than 700,000 distinct CDR3 sequences, about an eighth detected once. Concerning this clonotype itself: Antigen unknown.

The CDR3 sequence is 16 residues long. The germline gives CDR1 KGHDR, CDR2 SFDVKD. V was shortened by 2 bases and J by 4 bases, with 13 bases between the two germline ends. The clonotype comes from a male patient under 18 who had a stem cell transplant for acute myeloid leukemia, so the T cells may come from the graft donor. The chain combines TRBV24-1 with TRBJ2-2; tentative D call: TRBD2 (6 bases). The sequences come from PBMCs, mostly from graft donor cells, collected 360 days after TCRalphabeta/CD19-depleted stem cell transplant. CDR3 nucleotide sequence: TGTGCCACCAGTGATTGGGGGGAGGAACGCACCGGGGAGCTGTTTTTT. It codes for CATSDWGEERTGELFF.